This is a list of T cell receptor beta chains from one sample in a study of T cell responses to AZD1222 COVID-19 vaccine. Some clones are missing from TCRdb's copy, which holds only in-frame ones; the method was immunoSEQ multiplex PCR. The sample gives some 130,000 clones, just over 85% of which show up once; roughly 20% is in the top ten. The material was peripheral blood, obtained on day 0 of MenACWY control vaccination. The receptors derive from an adult in good health. CDR3s leave out the opening cysteine and the closing phenylalanine or tryptophan. The order of the fields is clone size, V gene, CDR3 length, D gene, J gene, CDR3 protein. A D gene is named only where the DNA matches it firmly. The size field is filled for only some rows; it gives once, few, many or a size class.

size: once
V: TRBV27
length: 15
D: -
J: TRBJ2-6
CDR3: ASTITGLNSGANVLT

size: -
V: TRBV7-9
length: 12
D: -
J: TRBJ1-1
CDR3: ASSLEGVNTEAF

size: -
V: TRBV25-1
length: 12
D: TRBD1
J: TRBJ2-7
CDR3: ASSGGQGAHEQY

size: once
V: TRBV2
length: 15
D: TRBD1
J: TRBJ2-7
CDR3: ASSDGFLGQGPYEQY

size: -
V: TRBV6-5
length: 12
D: -
J: TRBJ1-2
CDR3: ASQRLSSGYGYT

size: -
V: TRBV10-3
length: 12
D: TRBD2
J: TRBJ2-7
CDR3: AVGAAGGAYEQY

size: -
V: TRBV5-1
length: 13
D: -
J: TRBJ2-7
CDR3: ASSLFTGEAYEQY

size: -
V: TRBV19
length: 11
D: TRBD1
J: TRBJ1-5
CDR3: ASDRGLRQPQH

size: once
V: TRBV27
length: 15
D: TRBD2
J: TRBJ2-1
CDR3: ASSLSLAGYFRGEQF

size: -
V: TRBV11-2
length: 12
D: TRBD2
J: TRBJ2-4
CDR3: ASRGLRAKNIQY

size: once
V: TRBV20-1
length: 8
D: -
J: TRBJ2-7
CDR3: SPRTPGQY

size: -
V: TRBV2
length: 11
D: -
J: TRBJ1-2
CDR3: ASSEGRRGGYT

size: -
V: TRBV6-4
length: 12
D: TRBD1
J: TRBJ2-1
CDR3: ASSDLGQGNEQF

size: -
V: TRBV2
length: 11
D: -
J: TRBJ2-1
CDR3: ASSQLTYNEQF

size: -
V: TRBV11-2
length: 14
D: -
J: TRBJ1-3
CDR3: ASSSPRTSSGNTIY

size: once
V: TRBV27
length: 11
D: -
J: TRBJ2-7
CDR3: ASSLSLAHEQY

size: -
V: TRBV2
length: 13
D: TRBD1
J: TRBJ1-2
CDR3: ASSRTGGAGSGYT

size: -
V: TRBV5-1
length: 18
D: TRBD1
J: TRBJ2-1
CDR3: ASSGLGQGSKLASYNEQF

size: -
V: TRBV9
length: 15
D: TRBD1
J: TRBJ1-1
CDR3: ASSVGGTGVVGTEAF

size: -
V: TRBV5-1
length: 12
D: TRBD1
J: TRBJ1-5
CDR3: ASSLTGDGQPQH

size: -
V: TRBV14
length: 10
D: -
J: TRBJ2-3
CDR3: ASSLKRDTQY

size: -
V: TRBV29-1
length: 12
D: -
J: TRBJ2-3
CDR3: SVDRDFLTDTQY